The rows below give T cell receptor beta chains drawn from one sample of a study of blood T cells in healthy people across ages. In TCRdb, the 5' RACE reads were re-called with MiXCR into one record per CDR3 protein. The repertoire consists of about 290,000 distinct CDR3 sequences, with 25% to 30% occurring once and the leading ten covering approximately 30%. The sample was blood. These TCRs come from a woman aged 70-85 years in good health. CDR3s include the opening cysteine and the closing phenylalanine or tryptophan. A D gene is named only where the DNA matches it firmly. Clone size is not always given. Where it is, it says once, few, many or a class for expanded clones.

cdr3_nt: TGCAGTGCTAGAGATATTTATGAGCAGTTCTTC; cdr3_aa: CSARDIYEQFF; v_call: TRBV20-1; clone_size: NA; j_call: TRBJ2-1; d_call: NA
cdr3_nt: TGTGCCAGCAGCTTGCCTAAGGGCCTGAACACTGAAGCTTTCTTT; cdr3_aa: CASSLPKGLNTEAFF; v_call: TRBV5-4; clone_size: NA; j_call: TRBJ1-1; d_call: NA
cdr3_nt: TGTGCCAGCAGACCCGGGGGGACAGATACGCAGTATTTT; cdr3_aa: CASRPGGTDTQYF; v_call: TRBV28; clone_size: NA; j_call: TRBJ2-3; d_call: TRBD2
cdr3_nt: TGCGCCAGCAGCCAAGACCGCTCGACTAGCGGGATACGCAATGAGCAGTTCTTC; cdr3_aa: CASSQDRSTSGIRNEQFF; v_call: TRBV4-1; clone_size: NA; j_call: TRBJ2-1; d_call: TRBD2
cdr3_nt: TGCGCCAGCAGCCTTGGTCGTGACCCGCGGGAAAAACTGTTTTTT; cdr3_aa: CASSLGRDPREKLFF; v_call: TRBV4-3; clone_size: NA; j_call: TRBJ1-4; d_call: NA
cdr3_nt: TGTGCCATCTCCGGGACTAGCGGGTTCAGCTCCTACAATGAGCAGTTCTTC; cdr3_aa: CAISGTSGFSSYNEQFF; v_call: TRBV6-2/TRBV6-3; clone_size: NA; j_call: TRBJ2-1; d_call: TRBD2
cdr3_nt: TGTGCCAGTAGTATAGAGACGGCCTCCGCCCAGCATTTT; cdr3_aa: CASSIETASAQHF; v_call: TRBV19; clone_size: NA; j_call: TRBJ1-5; d_call: NA
cdr3_nt: TGTGCCAGCCAAGCCCTTGACAGGAGCTCCTATAATTCACCCCTCCACTTT; cdr3_aa: CASQALDRSSYNSPLHF; v_call: TRBV6-5; clone_size: many; j_call: TRBJ1-6; d_call: NA
cdr3_nt: TGTGCCAGCAGCTCAGCCGGTGACAGGGGACAGCCCCAGCATTTT; cdr3_aa: CASSSAGDRGQPQHF; v_call: TRBV7-2; clone_size: few; j_call: TRBJ1-5; d_call: TRBD1
cdr3_nt: TGTGCCAGCAGTTCAGGACTAGCTAAAGAGACCCAGTACTTC; cdr3_aa: CASSSGLAKETQYF; v_call: TRBV12-3/TRBV12-4; clone_size: few; j_call: TRBJ2-5; d_call: TRBD2
cdr3_nt: TGTGCCAGCAGGCCAACTAGCGGGATATCAGATACGCAGTATTTT; cdr3_aa: CASRPTSGISDTQYF; v_call: TRBV4-2; clone_size: NA; j_call: TRBJ2-3; d_call: TRBD2
cdr3_nt: TGTGCCATCAGTCCCGGGACGACCGCGTACGAGCAGTACTTC; cdr3_aa: CAISPGTTAYEQYF; v_call: TRBV10-3; clone_size: few; j_call: TRBJ2-7; d_call: NA
cdr3_nt: TGTGCCAGCAGCCCCACCGACAGGAAGCAGTACTTC; cdr3_aa: CASSPTDRKQYF; v_call: TRBV7-2; clone_size: NA; j_call: TRBJ2-5; d_call: NA
cdr3_nt: TGTGCCAGCAGTTTCCGGGCCCCTGGCCCCTACGAGCAGTACTTC; cdr3_aa: CASSFRAPGPYEQYF; v_call: TRBV27; clone_size: NA; j_call: TRBJ2-7; d_call: NA
cdr3_nt: TGTGCCAGCAAGTCCACATACAATGAGCAGTTCTTC; cdr3_aa: CASKSTYNEQFF; v_call: TRBV28; clone_size: many; j_call: TRBJ2-1; d_call: NA
cdr3_nt: TGTGCCAGCAGCTTGATCGACGGGGAGACCCAGTACTTC; cdr3_aa: CASSLIDGETQYF; v_call: TRBV5-6; clone_size: few; j_call: TRBJ2-5; d_call: NA
cdr3_nt: TGTGCTAGTGGACCATTGACAGGGGGCGAGCAGTACTTC; cdr3_aa: CASGPLTGGEQYF; v_call: TRBV12-5; clone_size: NA; j_call: TRBJ2-7; d_call: TRBD1
cdr3_nt: TGTGCCAGCAGAGAACCGGGACTAGCGAAGACCGGGGAGCTGTTTTTT; cdr3_aa: CASREPGLAKTGELFF; v_call: TRBV6-2/TRBV6-3; clone_size: NA; j_call: TRBJ2-2; d_call: TRBD2
cdr3_nt: TGTGCCAGCAACTTAGATAGATTGCAAGAGACCCAGTACTTC; cdr3_aa: CASNLDRLQETQYF; v_call: TRBV7-2; clone_size: NA; j_call: TRBJ2-5; d_call: NA
cdr3_nt: TGTGCCAGCAATAGCGGGACTAGCTCCTACAATGAGCAGTTCTTC; cdr3_aa: CASNSGTSSYNEQFF; v_call: TRBV6-5; clone_size: NA; j_call: TRBJ2-1; d_call: TRBD2
cdr3_nt: TGCGCCAGCAGCTTGGAGGGGACCATAGCACCAGAGACCCAGTACTTC; cdr3_aa: CASSLEGTIAPETQYF; v_call: TRBV5-1; clone_size: NA; j_call: TRBJ2-5; d_call: NA
cdr3_nt: TGTGCCAGCAGGTACCGGGACGCCGGCTCTGGGGCCAACGTCCTGACTTTC; cdr3_aa: CASRYRDAGSGANVLTF; v_call: TRBV28; clone_size: NA; j_call: TRBJ2-6; d_call: NA
cdr3_nt: TGTGCCAGCAGCCATGACAGAGTACCGGGTCAGCCCCAGCATTTT; cdr3_aa: CASSHDRVPGQPQHF; v_call: TRBV28; clone_size: many; j_call: TRBJ1-5; d_call: NA
cdr3_nt: TGTGCCAGCAGTCCCTTGTTTGAGCAGTTCTTC; cdr3_aa: CASSPLFEQFF; v_call: TRBV6-6; clone_size: few; j_call: TRBJ2-1; d_call: NA
cdr3_nt: TGTGCCAGCAGCTCCCAGGCCAACTCTGGAAACACCATATATTTT; cdr3_aa: CASSSQANSGNTIYF; v_call: TRBV7-9; clone_size: few; j_call: TRBJ1-3; d_call: NA
cdr3_nt: TGTGCCAGCAGCCTCCGGGACAGGGGAGATTCACCCCTCCACTTT; cdr3_aa: CASSLRDRGDSPLHF; v_call: TRBV4-2; clone_size: NA; j_call: TRBJ1-6; d_call: TRBD1
cdr3_nt: TGCAGTGCACCTGACAGGGCAGATACGCAGTATTTT; cdr3_aa: CSAPDRADTQYF; v_call: TRBV20-1; clone_size: NA; j_call: TRBJ2-3; d_call: TRBD1